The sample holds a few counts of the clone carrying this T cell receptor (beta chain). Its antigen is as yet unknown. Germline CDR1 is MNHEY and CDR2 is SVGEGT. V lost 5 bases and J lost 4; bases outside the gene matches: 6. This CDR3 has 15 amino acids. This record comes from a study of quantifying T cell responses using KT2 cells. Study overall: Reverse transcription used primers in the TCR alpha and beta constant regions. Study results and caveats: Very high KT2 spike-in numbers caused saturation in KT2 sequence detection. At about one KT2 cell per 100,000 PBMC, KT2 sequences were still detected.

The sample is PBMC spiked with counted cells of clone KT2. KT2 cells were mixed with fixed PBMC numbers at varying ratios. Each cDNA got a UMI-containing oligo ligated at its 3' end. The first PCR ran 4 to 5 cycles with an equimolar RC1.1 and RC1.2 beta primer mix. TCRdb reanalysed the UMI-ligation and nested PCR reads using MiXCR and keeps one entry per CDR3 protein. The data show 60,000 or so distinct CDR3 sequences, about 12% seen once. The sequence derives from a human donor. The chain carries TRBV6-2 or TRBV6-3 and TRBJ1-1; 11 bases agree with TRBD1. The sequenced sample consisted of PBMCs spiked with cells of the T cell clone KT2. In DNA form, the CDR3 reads TGTGCCAGCAGTAACGCCGGGACAGGGGGCACTGAAGCTTTCTTT. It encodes CASSNAGTGGTEAFF.